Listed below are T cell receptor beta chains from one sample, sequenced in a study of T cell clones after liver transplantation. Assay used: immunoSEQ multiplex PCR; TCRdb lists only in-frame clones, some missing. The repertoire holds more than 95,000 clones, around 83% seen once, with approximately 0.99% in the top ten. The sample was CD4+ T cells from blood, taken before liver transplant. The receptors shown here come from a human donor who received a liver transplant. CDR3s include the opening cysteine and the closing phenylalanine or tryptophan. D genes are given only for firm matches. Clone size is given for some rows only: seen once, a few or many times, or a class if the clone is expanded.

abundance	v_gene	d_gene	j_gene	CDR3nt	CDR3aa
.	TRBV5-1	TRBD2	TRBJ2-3	TGCGCCAGCAGCCCGGGACTAGTAACAGATACGCAGTATTTT	CASSPGLVTDTQYF
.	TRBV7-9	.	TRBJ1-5	TGTGCCAGCAGTTTAGGTACAGGTCGCAATCAGCCCCAGCATTTT	CASSLGTGRNQPQHF
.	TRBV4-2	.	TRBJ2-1	TGTGCCAGCAGCCAAGACCCTCAGGGGGCGGGGGCGAATGAGCAGTTCTTC	CASSQDPQGAGANEQFF
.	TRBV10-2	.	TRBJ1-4	TGCGCCAGCAGTCGACAGGAGGAAAAACTGTTTTTT	CASSRQEEKLFF
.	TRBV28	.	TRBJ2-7	TGTGCCAGCAGTTTAGCCGGGACGGACCGTCAGTACTTC	CASSLAGTDRQYF
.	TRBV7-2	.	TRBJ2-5	TGTGCCAGCAGCTTAGCCCGACAAGAGACCCAGTACTTC	CASSLARQETQYF
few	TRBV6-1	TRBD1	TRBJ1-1	TGTGCCAGCAGTGTGCAGGGGGTGAACACTGAAGCTTTCTTT	CASSVQGVNTEAFF
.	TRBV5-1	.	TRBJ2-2	TGCGCCAGCAGCCCCGAAGGGACCGGGGAGCTGTTTTTT	CASSPEGTGELFF
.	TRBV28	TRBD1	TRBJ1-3	TGTGCCAGCAGTTCACCAGGGACAGCCTCTGGAAACACCATATATTTT	CASSSPGTASGNTIYF
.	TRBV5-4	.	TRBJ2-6	TGTGCCAGCAGCCCGTCGATACACAGGACTTTCCCCTCTGGGGCCAACGTCCTGACTTTC	CASSPSIHRTFPSGANVLTF
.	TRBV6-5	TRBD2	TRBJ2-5	TGTGCCAGCAGTCGTACTAGCGGAGGGCAAGAGACCCAGTACTTC	CASSRTSGGQETQYF
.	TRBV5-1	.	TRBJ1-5	TGCGCCAGCAGCTTGGGTCAGCCCCAGCATTTT	CASSLGQPQHF
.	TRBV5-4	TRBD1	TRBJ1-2	TGTGCCAGCAGCACGGGCCGACAGGGGTATGGCTACACCTTC	CASSTGRQGYGYTF
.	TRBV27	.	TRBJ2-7	TGTGCCAGCAGTTTTAAGGGGGTACACGAGCAGTACTTC	CASSFKGVHEQYF
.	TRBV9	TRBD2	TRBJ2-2	TGTGCCAGCAGCGTAGGCCCGGCTTTAGGGCTAGCGGGGACCGGGGAGCTGTTTTTT	CASSVGPALGLAGTGELFF
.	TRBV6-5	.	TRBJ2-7	TGTGCCAGCAGCACCGAGGGAAGGATTACTCGCGAGCAGTACTTC	CASSTEGRITREQYF
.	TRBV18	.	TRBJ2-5	TGTGCCAGCTCATGGCTGGAGACCCAGTACTTC	CASSWLETQYF
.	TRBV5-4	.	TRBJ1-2	TGTGCCAGCAGCTTGGACAGATTGTATAACTATGGCTACACCTTC	CASSLDRLYNYGYTF
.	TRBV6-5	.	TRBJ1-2	TGTGCCAGCAGTTACAACAGAAAAAACTATGGCTACACCTTC	CASSYNRKNYGYTF
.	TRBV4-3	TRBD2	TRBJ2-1	TGCGCCAGCAGCCAAGAGGCTAGCGGGGGGGGATACAATGAGCAGTTCTTC	CASSQEASGGGYNEQFF
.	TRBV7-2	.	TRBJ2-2	TGTGCCAGCAGCTTAGGGCTGTCGAACACCGGGGAGCTGTTTTTT	CASSLGLSNTGELFF
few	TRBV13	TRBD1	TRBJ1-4	TGTGCCAGCAGCCGCGGACAGGGATTTGAAAAACTGTTTTTT	CASSRGQGFEKLFF
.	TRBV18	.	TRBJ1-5	TGTGCCAGCTCACTCCCCGGCAGACAGCATCAGCCCCAGCATTTT	CASSLPGRQHQPQHF
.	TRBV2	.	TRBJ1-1	TGTGCCAGCACCCGAGGAGTAAACACTGAAGCTTTCTTT	CASTRGVNTEAFF
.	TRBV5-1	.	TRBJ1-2	TGCGCCAGCAGCCGGAATGGGCTATCGGGCGGCTACACCTTC	CASSRNGLSGGYTF
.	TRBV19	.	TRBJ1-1	TGTGCCAGTAGTATGGTTGGGAATTGGGGTGAAGCTTTCTTT	CASSMVGNWGEAFF
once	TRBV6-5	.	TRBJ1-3	TGTGCCAGCAGTACAACAGGCTCCTCTGGAAACACCATATATTTT	CASSTTGSSGNTIYF
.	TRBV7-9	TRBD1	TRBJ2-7	TGTGCCAGCAGCTCCCGGGACAGGGGTGACTACGAGCAGTACTTC	CASSSRDRGDYEQYF
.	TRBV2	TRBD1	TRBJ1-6	TGTGCCAGCAGGTCGACAGGGGTTAATTCACCCCTCCACTTT	CASRSTGVNSPLHF
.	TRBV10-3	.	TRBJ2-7	TGTGCCATCAGTGACCCGAGGGGACCTGGGGACGAGCAGTACTTC	CAISDPRGPGDEQYF
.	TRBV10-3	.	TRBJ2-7	TGTGCCATCAGTGAGTCGACCTCCTACGAGCAGTACTTC	CAISESTSYEQYF